Each of the 24 T cell receptor beta chains below was sequenced from the same sample in a study of T cell responses to AZD1222 COVID-19 vaccine. The table came from immunoSEQ multiplex PCR; TCRdb's copy has only in-frame clones and leaves some out. The sample has around 80,000 clones, roughly 86% seen once; the top ten hold roughly 8.7%. Sequencing was performed on peripheral blood, taken on day 0 of AZD1222 vaccination. The source of these receptors is an adult in good health.

The chain employs TRBV9 and TRBJ1-3, with D unresolved. From germline, CDR1 is SGDLS and CDR2 YYNGEE. V lost 1 base and J 8 bases, leaving 10 bases between the germline ends. There are 13 residues in the CDR3. This CDR3 is CASSVWAEDTIYF. Here the CDR3 DNA reads TGTGCCAGCAGCGTATGGGCAGAAGACACCATATATTTT.

The V and J genes are TRBV24-1 and TRBJ2-1, with a weak D call TRBD1 (5 bases). The V and J ends lost 5 bases and 3 bases respectively, with 10 bases between them. Germline V gene sequence: CDR1 KGHDR, CDR2 SFDVKD. The CDR3 totals 14 residues. The CDR3: CATSGTYSYNEQFF. The CDR3 DNA follows: TGTGCCACCAGTGGGACATATAGCTACAATGAGCAGTTCTTC.

This sequence joins TRBV6-2 or TRBV6-3 and TRBJ2-6; no clear D gene. The germline gives CDR1 MNHEY, CDR2 SVGEGT. This CDR3 is built from 15 residues. V lost 2 bases, J lost 3 bases, and 8 bases lay in between. The CDR3 region is CASSYPPSGANVLTF. DNA for the CDR3: TGTGCCAGCAGTTACCCCCCAAGTGGGGCCAACGTCCTGACTTTC.

This clone was seen a few times. The rearrangement uses TRBV19 and TRBJ1-5; the D gene is possibly TRBD1 (5 bases). The CDR3 is 15 amino acids. Per the germline V gene, CDR1 is LNHDA and CDR2 is SQIVND (reference sequence). Trimming left V 4 bases short and J 0 bases short, with 10 bases between. Written as DNA, the CDR3 is TGTGCCAGTAGTAGCGGACATTATAGCAATCAGCCCCAGCATTTT. This encodes CASSSGHYSNQPQHF. Full variable domain (rest looked up from reference TRBV19 and TRBJ1-5): DGGITQSPKYLFRKEGQNVTLSCEQNLNHDAMYWYRQDPGQGLRLIYYSQIVNDFQKGDIAEGYSVSREKKESFPLTVTSAQKNPTAFYLCASSSGHYSNQPQHFGDGTRLSIL.

The chain couples TRBV28 to TRBJ2-7; 8 nucleotides line up with TRBD1. The CDR3 spans 13 residues. V gave up 8 bases and J gave up 7 bases; unmatched junction bases: 10. Germline CDR1 and CDR2: MDHEN and SYDVKM. CDR3: CASLGRGLIEQYF. The CDR3 DNA reads TGTGCCAGCCTAGGCAGGGGGCTGATTGAGCAGTACTTC.

This clone has just one count. J is TRBJ1-2 and V is TRBV7-2; 9 bases match TRBD1. V dropped 4 bases and J dropped 2; count of bases not matched to a gene: 5. Per germline, CDR1 SGHTA and CDR2 FQGNSA. This CDR3 spans 15 amino acids. As DNA, the CDR3 is TGTGCCAGCAGCTCGCGGACAGGGGCAAACTATGGCTACACCTTC. This sequence encodes CASSSRTGANYGYTF. Looking up the rest from reference TRBV7-2 and TRBJ1-2 gives the full variable domain: GAGVSQSPSNKVTEKGKDVELRCDPISGHTALYWYRQSLGQGLEFLIYFQGNSAPDKSGLPSDRFSAERTGGSVSTLTIQRTQQEDSAVYLCASSSRTGANYGYTFGSGTRLTVV.

V and J are TRBV27 and TRBJ1-4; no definite D call. Germline V CDR1 and CDR2: MNHEY, SMNVEV (reference sequence). Trimming stripped 5 bases from V and 10 bases from J, with 8 bases between. This CDR3 contains 11 residues. CDR3 coding DNA: TGTGCCAGCAGTGCCCTTGGAAAACTGTTTTTT. It encodes CASSALGKLFF.

By share of the sample, this clone is medium-sized. J is TRBJ1-3 and V is TRBV28; D remains ambiguous. Germline CDR1 is MDHEN and CDR2 is SYDVKM. The CDR3 is made up of 15 amino acids. Trimming took off 10 bases at V and 4 bases at J, with 20 bases between the two ends. DNA for the CDR3: TGTGCCACTACGCCCCAGGCGATCGTCGGAAACACCATATATTTT. The encoded protein is CATTPQAIVGNTIYF.

This clone was counted a few times. J is TRBJ2-7 and V is TRBV3-1 (or the pseudogene TRBV3-2), with no clear D. Between the trimmed V and J ends, which lost 0 bases and 4 bases, there was a span of 7 bases. The CDR3 totals 13 residues. Germline V gene lookup returns CDR1 LGHDT and CDR2 YNNKEL (reference sequence). DNA for the CDR3: TGTGCCAGCAGCCAAGATAGGCGATACGAGCAGTACTTC. Translation: CASSQDRRYEQYF.

The rearrangement links TRBV19 to TRBJ2-3; 7 bases align to TRBD1. V lost 4 bases, J lost 0 bases, and 7 bases stayed unmatched. CDR3 length equals 16 residues. The germline V gene encodes CDR1 LNHDA and CDR2 SQIVND (reference sequence). CDR3 in DNA: TGTGCCAGTAGTACTCGACAGGGCGAGAGCACAGATACGCAGTATTTT. As protein: CASSTRQGESTDTQYF. Drawing the rest from reference TRBV19 and TRBJ2-3, the complete variable domain is DGGITQSPKYLFRKEGQNVTLSCEQNLNHDAMYWYRQDPGQGLRLIYYSQIVNDFQKGDIAEGYSVSREKKESFPLTVTSAQKNPTAFYLCASSTRQGESTDTQYFGPGTRLTVL.

This rearrangement joins TRBV28 to TRBJ2-3, with D unclear. The germline V gene encodes CDR1 MDHEN and CDR2 SYDVKM. Between the trimmed V and J ends, which lost 5 bases and 0 bases, there was a span of 9 bases. The CDR3 has 14 amino acids. DNA for the CDR3: TGTGCCAGCAGTCAAACCCCTAGCACAGATACGCAGTATTTT. This translates into CASSQTPSTDTQYF.

CDR3 in DNA: TGTGCCAGCAGCCGTACCGGACAGGCCGGGGGGGCGGAAAAACTGTTTTTT. Translation gives CASSRTGQAGGAEKLFF. The V call is TRBV4-2, the J call TRBJ1-4, with 7 nucleotides matching TRBD1. This CDR3 has 17 residues. Germline CDR1 is LGHNA and CDR2 is YNFKEQ. With 4 bases clipped from V and 8 bases from J, the junction kept 16 bases outside the gene matches.

In DNA, the CDR3 is TGTGCCAGCAGCAGGGGGCGGGGAAAGAAAGATACGCAGTATTTT. Encoded protein: CASSRGRGKKDTQYF. V gene TRBV21-1 combines with J gene TRBJ2-3. TRBV21-1 corresponds to a pseudogene. The CDR3 has 15 amino acids.

The chain has TRBV9 and TRBJ1-5; no definite D call. V was trimmed by 3 bases and J by 0 bases, leaving 10 bases between them. The CDR3 contains 15 residues. The germline CDR1 and CDR2 sequences are SGDLS and YYNGEE. The CDR3 DNA reads TGTGCCAGCAGCGCCGTAGATTCTAGCAATCAGCCCCAGCATTTT. This codes for CASSAVDSSNQPQHF.

The chain combines TRBV20-1 with TRBJ2-3, with 9 bases that match TRBD1. The V gene end was trimmed by 3 bases and the J gene end by 2 bases; junction bases not matched to a gene: 6. Germline-derived CDR1 and CDR2 are DFQATT and SNEGSKA (reference sequence). The CDR3 sequence is 15 residues long. The CDR3 spells CSASKTGGFTDTQYF. CDR3 in DNA: TGCAGTGCTAGTAAAACAGGGGGCTTCACAGATACGCAGTATTTT.

This clone has a handful of counts. The rearrangement joins TRBV5-1 to TRBJ2-7; D unresolved. V lost 0 bases and J lost 2, with 12 bases in between. CDR1 is SGHRS, CDR2 YFSETQ, per germline. The CDR3 is made up of 15 amino acids. The CDR3 reads CASSLGQSSTYEQYF. Written as DNA, the CDR3 is TGCGCCAGCAGCTTGGGTCAGTCCTCTACCTACGAGCAGTACTTC.

This chain uses TRBV3-1 (or the pseudogene TRBV3-2) with TRBJ2-7, with TRBD2 matching over 11 bases. This CDR3 contains 14 residues. The V gene end was trimmed by 7 bases and the J gene end by 2 bases; junction bases not matched to a gene: 4. Germline V gene data show CDR1 as LGHDT and CDR2 as YNNKEL (reference sequence). The CDR3 loop is CASTQTSGTYEQYF. DNA for the CDR3: TGTGCCAGCACCCAGACTAGCGGGACCTACGAGCAGTACTTC.

This clone showed up just a few times. The V gene is TRBV3-1 (or the pseudogene TRBV3-2), the J gene TRBJ1-1; 7 nucleotides line up with TRBD1. Looked up from germline, CDR1 is LGHDT and CDR2 is YNNKEL (reference sequence). J gave up 0 bases and V 1 base, and 14 bases lay outside the gene matches. The CDR3 contains 19 residues. DNA of the CDR3: TGTGCCAGCAGCCAAGTGCGACAGGACAGGTATTATCTGAACACTGAAGCTTTCTTT. Its translation is CASSQVRQDRYYLNTEAFF.

CDR3 residues: CSVSSHTGLNTEAFF. The CDR3 region has the DNA TGCAGCGTCTCCTCCCACACAGGCCTCAACACTGAAGCTTTCTTT. V and J are TRBV29-1 and TRBJ1-1, with D maybe TRBD1 (5 bases). The germline V gene has CDR1 SQVTM and CDR2 ANQGSEA. The CDR3 has 15 residues. Trimming cost V 6 bases and J 2 bases, with 19 bases left between them. Variable domain in full (rest from reference TRBV29-1 and TRBJ1-1): SAVISQKPSRDICQRGTSLTIQCQVDSQVTMMFWYRQQPGQSLTLIATANQGSEATYESGFVIDKFPISRPNLTFSTLTVSNMSPEDSSIYLCSVSSHTGLNTEAFFGQGTRLTVV.

The CDR3 nucleotides read TGTGCCAGCAGCTTAGAGAGACAGCTTCTCACTGAAGCTTTCTTT. Translating gives CASSLERQLLTEAFF. V is TRBV11-2 and J is TRBJ1-1; D might be TRBD1 (5 bases). Germline lookup yields CDR1 SGHAT and CDR2 FQNNGV. The length of the CDR3 is 15 residues. V gave up 0 bases and J gave up 4 bases, with 12 bases separating them.

This clone was seen only a few times. The chain combines TRBV9 with TRBJ1-6; D uncertain. CDR1 and CDR2 from the germline V gene are SGDLS and YYNGEE. The V gene lost 4 bases and the J gene lost 8 bases, with 13 bases spanning the gap. The CDR3 extends over 14 amino acids. CDR3 region: CASSPQAADSPLHF. CDR3 bases: TGTGCCAGCAGCCCCCAGGCAGCAGATTCACCCCTCCACTTT.

The chain employs TRBV5-1 and TRBJ1-1; D gene unclear. This CDR3 spans 15 amino acids. Trimming pared 1 base from V and 4 bases from J, leaving 14 bases between. Germline values: CDR1 SGHRS, CDR2 YFSETQ. The CDR3 loop reads CASSLSARASTEAFF. In DNA form, the CDR3 reads TGCGCCAGCAGCTTGTCGGCGAGGGCGAGCACTGAAGCTTTCTTT.

The rearrangement links TRBV28 to TRBJ2-4; D is perhaps TRBD1 (5 bases). Germline CDR1 is MDHEN and CDR2 is SYDVKM. The CDR3 extends over 15 amino acids. V lost 3 bases, J lost 6 bases, and 15 bases lay in between. The CDR3 DNA is TGTGCCAGCAGTTTCCGGGCACTGCAGGGAAACATTCAGTACTTC. Translation gives CASSFRALQGNIQYF.

The chain has TRBV29-1 and TRBJ2-1; TRBD1 agrees at 7 bases. This CDR3 contains 11 residues. The J segment lost 15 bases and the V segment lost 5 bases, leaving 10 bases of the junction unmatched. The germline V gene encodes CDR1 SQVTM and CDR2 ANQGSEA. In nucleotides, the CDR3 is TGCAGCGTTAGGGACAGCCCGGTGTGGTTCTTC. Translated, it gives CSVRDSPVWFF.